A selection of T cell receptor beta chains follows, all from one sample in a study of cytomegalovirus exposure and HLA in healthy donors. Profiling relied on immunoSEQ multiplex PCR, and the TCRdb table lists in-frame clones only, not all of them. The sample lists about 130,000 clones; about 70% were seen once. Sequencing input: PBMCs. The receptor set was obtained from a man aged 35 to 55 in good health and CMV-seronegative. Each CDR3 is given with its conserved first and last residue. The order of the fields is D gene, V gene, J gene, clone size, CDR3 protein, CDR3 DNA. A D gene is named only where the DNA matches it firmly. Clone sizes are given selectively: once, few, many, or a class where the clone is expanded.

d_gene: TRBD1
v_gene: TRBV10-3
j_gene: TRBJ2-2
abundance: -
CDR3aa: CAISDGRTGATEGELFF
CDR3nt: TGTGCCATCAGTGATGGGCGGACAGGGGCCACTGAGGGGGAGCTGTTTTTT

d_gene: -
v_gene: TRBV6-1
j_gene: TRBJ2-7
abundance: -
CDR3aa: CASSESETRDVDEQYF
CDR3nt: TGTGCCAGCAGTGAATCCGAGACGAGGGATGTGGACGAGCAGTACTTC

d_gene: -
v_gene: TRBV15
j_gene: TRBJ2-7
abundance: -
CDR3aa: CATSRGDGGEQYF
CDR3nt: TGTGCCACCAGCAGAGGGGACGGGGGAGAGCAGTACTTC

d_gene: TRBD1
v_gene: TRBV5-1
j_gene: TRBJ2-5
abundance: -
CDR3aa: CASSLSTGGWQETQYF
CDR3nt: TGCGCCAGCAGCTTGAGCACAGGGGGTTGGCAAGAGACCCAGTACTTC

d_gene: TRBD1
v_gene: TRBV6-5
j_gene: TRBJ2-7
abundance: -
CDR3aa: CASSYSPTGTAYEQYF
CDR3nt: TGTGCCAGCAGTTACAGCCCCACCGGGACAGCTTACGAGCAGTACTTC

d_gene: TRBD1
v_gene: TRBV4-3
j_gene: TRBJ1-6
abundance: -
CDR3aa: CASSQWDSNSPLHF
CDR3nt: TGCGCCAGCAGCCAGTGGGACAGCAATTCACCCCTCCACTTT

d_gene: -
v_gene: TRBV27
j_gene: TRBJ2-7
abundance: -
CDR3aa: CASIPGGRGEGEQYF
CDR3nt: TGTGCCAGCATCCCCGGGGGCAGGGGGGAAGGGGAGCAGTACTTC

d_gene: -
v_gene: TRBV6-4
j_gene: TRBJ2-2
abundance: -
CDR3aa: CASSVGGVNTGELFF
CDR3nt: TGTGCCAGCAGTGTTGGAGGGGTTAACACCGGGGAGCTGTTTTTT

d_gene: TRBD2
v_gene: TRBV19
j_gene: TRBJ2-7
abundance: -
CDR3aa: CASSISAGGSPYEQYF
CDR3nt: TGTGCCAGTAGTATATCCGCGGGAGGATCTCCCTACGAGCAGTACTTC

d_gene: TRBD2
v_gene: TRBV2
j_gene: TRBJ2-1
abundance: -
CDR3aa: CASRRTSGVGYNEQFF
CDR3nt: TGTGCCAGCAGGAGGACTAGCGGGGTGGGGTACAATGAGCAGTTCTTC

d_gene: TRBD1
v_gene: TRBV15
j_gene: TRBJ1-4
abundance: -
CDR3aa: CATSITGGTNEKLFF
CDR3nt: TGTGCCACCAGCATAACAGGGGGCACTAATGAAAAACTGTTTTTT

d_gene: TRBD1
v_gene: TRBV2
j_gene: TRBJ1-2
abundance: -
CDR3aa: CASSVRDRGPGYTF
CDR3nt: TGTGCCAGCAGTGTGAGGGACAGGGGGCCTGGCTACACCTTC

d_gene: TRBD1
v_gene: TRBV4-3
j_gene: TRBJ1-4
abundance: -
CDR3aa: CASSQSTGWGEKLFF
CDR3nt: TGCGCCAGCAGCCAATCGACAGGGTGGGGCGAAAAACTGTTTTTT

d_gene: -
v_gene: TRBV30
j_gene: TRBJ1-1
abundance: -
CDR3aa: CAWRKRHGGLGNTEAFF
CDR3nt: TGTGCCTGGAGGAAGAGGCACGGGGGGCTGGGGAACACTGAAGCTTTCTTT

d_gene: -
v_gene: TRBV11-3
j_gene: TRBJ2-1
abundance: once
CDR3aa: CASSFHRGGYNEQFF
CDR3nt: TGTGCCAGCAGCTTCCACAGGGGGGGGTACAATGAGCAGTTCTTC

d_gene: TRBD2
v_gene: TRBV5-4
j_gene: TRBJ2-3
abundance: -
CDR3aa: CASSLPSGSVASTDTQYF
CDR3nt: TGTGCCAGCAGCTTGCCTAGCGGGAGCGTAGCTAGCACAGATACGCAGTATTTT

d_gene: TRBD2
v_gene: TRBV5-4
j_gene: TRBJ2-1
abundance: -
CDR3aa: CASSFGGTSEERVGIF
CDR3nt: TGTGCCAGCAGTTTTGGAGGGACTAGCGAGGAACGGGTGGGTATCTTC

d_gene: TRBD2
v_gene: TRBV7-9
j_gene: TRBJ2-7
abundance: -
CDR3aa: CASSQLKGRDSYEQYF
CDR3nt: TGTGCCAGCAGCCAATTAAAGGGGAGGGACTCCTACGAGCAGTACTTC

d_gene: -
v_gene: TRBV7-9
j_gene: TRBJ2-7
abundance: -
CDR3aa: CASSLLNRYEQYF
CDR3nt: TGTGCCAGCAGCTTACTTAACAGGTACGAGCAGTACTTC

d_gene: TRBD2
v_gene: TRBV6-5
j_gene: TRBJ2-7
abundance: -
CDR3aa: CASSYSGLAVEEQYF
CDR3nt: TGTGCCAGCAGTTACTCGGGACTAGCGGTGGAGGAGCAGTACTTC

d_gene: TRBD1
v_gene: TRBV27
j_gene: TRBJ1-5
abundance: many
CDR3aa: CASNLQGAGQPQHF
CDR3nt: TGTGCCAGCAACTTACAGGGGGCAGGACAGCCCCAGCATTTT

d_gene: -
v_gene: TRBV6-1
j_gene: TRBJ2-7
abundance: -
CDR3aa: CASSVPSYEQYF
CDR3nt: TGTGCCAGCTCCGTTCCTTCCTACGAGCAGTACTTC

d_gene: TRBD1
v_gene: TRBV2
j_gene: TRBJ1-2
abundance: -
CDR3aa: CASSDDRANGYTF
CDR3nt: TGTGCCAGCAGTGATGACAGGGCAAATGGCTACACCTTC

d_gene: -
v_gene: TRBV25-1
j_gene: TRBJ1-4
abundance: few
CDR3aa: CASSEMIGAGGEKLFF
CDR3nt: TGTGCCAGCAGTGAAATGATCGGGGCCGGGGGTGAAAAACTGTTTTTT

d_gene: -
v_gene: TRBV19
j_gene: TRBJ1-4
abundance: -
CDR3aa: CASIPSDGNEKLFF
CDR3nt: TGTGCCAGTATACCCTCTGACGGGAATGAAAAACTGTTTTTT

d_gene: TRBD1
v_gene: TRBV7-9
j_gene: TRBJ2-7
abundance: -
CDR3aa: CASSLAETGWRNEQYF
CDR3nt: TGTGCCAGCAGCTTAGCGGAGACAGGGTGGAGGAACGAGCAGTACTTC

d_gene: TRBD2
v_gene: TRBV14
j_gene: TRBJ2-7
abundance: -
CDR3aa: CASSQGWGTIRQYF
CDR3nt: TGTGCCAGCAGCCAAGGTTGGGGGACTATACGTCAGTACTTC

d_gene: -
v_gene: TRBV6-1
j_gene: TRBJ2-5
abundance: -
CDR3aa: CASSPAGGLETQYF
CDR3nt: TGTGCCAGCAGTCCGGCTGGAGGGTTGGAGACCCAGTACTTC

d_gene: TRBD2
v_gene: TRBV14
j_gene: TRBJ2-3
abundance: few
CDR3aa: CASRGPFSGAGDRDTQYF
CDR3nt: TGTGCCAGCAGGGGACCGTTTTCAGGAGCGGGAGACAGAGATACGCAGTATTTT

d_gene: TRBD2
v_gene: TRBV2
j_gene: TRBJ2-7
abundance: -
CDR3aa: CASRSSGILYEQYF
CDR3nt: TGTGCCAGCAGGAGTAGCGGGATCCTTTACGAGCAGTACTTC

d_gene: TRBD1
v_gene: TRBV7-3
j_gene: TRBJ1-2
abundance: -
CDR3aa: CASSSRQGANGYTF
CDR3nt: TGTGCCAGCAGCTCCAGACAGGGGGCGAATGGCTACACCTTC

d_gene: TRBD1
v_gene: TRBV19
j_gene: TRBJ1-4
abundance: -
CDR3aa: CASSILLGGLVGGGEKLFF
CDR3nt: TGTGCCAGTAGTATATTGTTAGGGGGCCTAGTTGGTGGCGGTGAAAAACTGTTTTTT